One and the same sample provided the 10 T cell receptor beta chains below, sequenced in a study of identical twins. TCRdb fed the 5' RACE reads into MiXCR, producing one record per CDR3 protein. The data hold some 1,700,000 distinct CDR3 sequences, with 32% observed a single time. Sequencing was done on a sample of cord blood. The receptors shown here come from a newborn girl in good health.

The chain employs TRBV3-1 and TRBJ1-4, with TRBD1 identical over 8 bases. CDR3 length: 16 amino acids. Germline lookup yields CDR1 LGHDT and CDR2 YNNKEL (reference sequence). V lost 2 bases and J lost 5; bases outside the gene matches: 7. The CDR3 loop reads CASSQRIYRGNEKLFF. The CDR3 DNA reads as TGTGCCAGCAGCCAAAGGATCTACAGGGGGAATGAAAAACTGTTTTTT.

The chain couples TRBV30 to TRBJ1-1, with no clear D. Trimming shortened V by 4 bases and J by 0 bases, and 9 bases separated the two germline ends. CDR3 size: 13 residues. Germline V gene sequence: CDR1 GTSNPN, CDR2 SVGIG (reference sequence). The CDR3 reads CAWTSMMNTEAFF. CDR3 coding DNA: TGTGCCTGGACGTCCATGATGAACACTGAAGCTTTCTTT.

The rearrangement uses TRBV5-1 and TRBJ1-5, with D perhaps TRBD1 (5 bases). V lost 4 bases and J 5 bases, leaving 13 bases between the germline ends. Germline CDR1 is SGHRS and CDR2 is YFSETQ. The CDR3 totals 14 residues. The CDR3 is CASSPGGGDQPQHF. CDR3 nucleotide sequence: TGCGCCAGCAGCCCTGGGGGAGGGGATCAGCCCCAGCATTTT.

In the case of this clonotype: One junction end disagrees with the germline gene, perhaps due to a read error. The CDR3 DNA sequence: TGCGCCAGCAGCTCAAAACAGGCCACCGGGGAGCCGTTTTTT. It codes for CASSSKQATGEPFF. V gene TRBV5-1 combines with J gene TRBJ2-2; D possibly matches TRBD1 or TRBD2 (5 bases each). This CDR3 has 14 residues. Germline V gives CDR1 SGHRS, CDR2 YFSETQ.

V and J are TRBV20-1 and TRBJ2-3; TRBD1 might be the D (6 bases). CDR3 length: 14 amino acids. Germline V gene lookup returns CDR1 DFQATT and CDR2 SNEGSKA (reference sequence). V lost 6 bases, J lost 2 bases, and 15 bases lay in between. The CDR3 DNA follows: TGCAGTGCCGTCCAGGGGCCGTACACAGATACGCAGTATTTT. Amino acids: CSAVQGPYTDTQYF.

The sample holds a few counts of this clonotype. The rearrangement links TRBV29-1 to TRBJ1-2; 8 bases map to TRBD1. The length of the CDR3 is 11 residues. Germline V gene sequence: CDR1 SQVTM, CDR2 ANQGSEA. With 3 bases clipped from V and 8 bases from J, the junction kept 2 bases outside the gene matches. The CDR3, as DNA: TGCAGCGTTGAGGCAGGGGGCGGCTACACCTTC. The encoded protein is CSVEAGGGYTF.

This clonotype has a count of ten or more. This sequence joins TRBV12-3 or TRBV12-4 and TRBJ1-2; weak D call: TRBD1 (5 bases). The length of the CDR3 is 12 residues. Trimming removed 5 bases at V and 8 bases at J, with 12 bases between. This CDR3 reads CASSQPGTGYTF. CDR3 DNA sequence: TGTGCCAGCAGTCAACCAGGGACGGGCTACACCTTC.

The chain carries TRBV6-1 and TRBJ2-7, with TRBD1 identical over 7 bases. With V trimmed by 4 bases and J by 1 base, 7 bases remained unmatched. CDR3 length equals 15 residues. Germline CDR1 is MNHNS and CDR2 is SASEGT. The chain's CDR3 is CASSGTPDRSYEQYF. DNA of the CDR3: TGTGCCAGCAGTGGGACCCCGGACAGGTCCTACGAGCAGTACTTC.

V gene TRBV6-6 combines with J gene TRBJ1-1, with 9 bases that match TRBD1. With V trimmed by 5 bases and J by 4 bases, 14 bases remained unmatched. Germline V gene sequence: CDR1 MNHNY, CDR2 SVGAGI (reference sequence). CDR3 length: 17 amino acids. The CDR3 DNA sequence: TGTGCCAGCAGTCCTTATGTTTACAGGGGGCATATCACTGAAGCTTTCTTT. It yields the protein CASSPYVYRGHITEAFF.

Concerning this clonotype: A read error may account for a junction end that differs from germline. In nucleotides, the CDR3 is TGTGCCAGCAGCTTATTATCGGGATCGGGGACTGAAGCTTTCTTT. Translating gives CASSLLSGSGTEAFF. This chain links TRBV5-1 with TRBJ1-1; D is unresolved. This CDR3 comprises 15 residues. Germline CDR1 is SGHRS and CDR2 is YFSETQ.